One sample yielded the 31 T cell receptor beta chains listed below, sequenced in a study of blood T cell repertoires in COVID-19. Here immunoSEQ multiplex PCR was the method, and the copy in TCRdb shows in-frame clones only, minus some. The sample has under 250,000 clones, roughly four fifths seen once. What was sequenced was peripheral blood. The receptors originated from a woman aged 50 to 60 with active or convalescent COVID-19.

The V call is TRBV10-2, the J call TRBJ1-3; D might be TRBD1 (6 bases). With 5 bases removed from V and 1 base from J, the gap between germline ends came to 9 bases. This CDR3 has 14 residues. Looked up from germline, CDR1 is WSHSY and CDR2 is SAAADI. This CDR3 is CASSLGQSGNTIYF. The CDR3 DNA is TGCGCCAGCAGTCTCGGACAGTCTGGAAACACCATATATTTT.

The V and J genes are TRBV11-2 and TRBJ2-1; 8 nucleotides agree with TRBD2. CDR1 and CDR2 (germline): SGHAT, FQNNGV. Trimming cost V 7 bases and J 1 base; bases outside gene matches: 3. The CDR3 covers 14 residues. The CDR3 nucleotides are TGTGCCAGCAAAGGCGGGAGGTCCTACAATGAGCAGTTCTTC. It codes for CASKGGRSYNEQFF.

This rearrangement joins TRBV6-4 to TRBJ1-2, with D uncertain. Trimming pared 2 bases from V and 8 bases from J, leaving 9 bases between. This CDR3 has 12 amino acids. Germline CDR1 and CDR2: MRHNA and SNTAGT. The CDR3 sequence is CASSDGPSGYTF. The CDR3 nucleotides read TGTGCCAGCAGTGACGGCCCATCGGGCTACACCTTC.

The chain has TRBV30 and TRBJ2-2; maybe TRBD2 (6 bases). Germline V CDR1 and CDR2: GTSNPN, SVGIG (reference sequence). The CDR3 runs to 15 residues. Trimming removed 7 bases at V and 4 bases at J, with 19 bases between. The CDR3 sequence is CASQRGGKRTGELFF. In nucleotides, the CDR3 is TGTGCCTCCCAAAGAGGCGGGAAGCGCACCGGGGAGCTGTTTTTT.

The chain couples TRBV2 to TRBJ2-1; TRBD2 might be the D (5 bases). This CDR3 is built from 18 residues. The V end lost 0 bases, the J end lost 4 bases, and 19 bases lay between the germline ends. The germline V gene has CDR1 SNHLY and CDR2 FYNNEI. CDR3 sequence (DNA): TGTGCCAGCAGTGAAGCGTCTCTAGCACTCACAGATTACAATGAGCAGTTCTTC. It yields the protein CASSEASLALTDYNEQFF.

The chain links TRBV4-2 to TRBJ1-2; D gene ambiguous. Trimming removed 5 bases from V and 8 bases from J, with 9 bases in between. The CDR3 runs 11 residues. Germline loops: CDR1 LGHNA, CDR2 YNFKEQ. The CDR3 protein is CASSFSLGYTF. The CDR3 DNA reads TGTGCCAGCAGCTTTTCTTTGGGCTACACCTTC.

The rearrangement links TRBV28 to TRBJ1-1; 8 bases agree with TRBD1. V trimming: 3 bases; J trimming: 11 bases; junction bases outside the gene matches: 5. The CDR3 loop spans 12 amino acids. CDR1 is MDHEN, CDR2 SYDVKM, per germline. The CDR3 DNA reads as TGTGCCAGCAGTTTGGTTAACAGGGGGGCTTTCTTT. Translated, it gives CASSLVNRGAFF.

The CDR3 protein is CSVEQGPRSVDGYTF. CDR3 DNA: TGCAGCGTTGAACAGGGGCCCCGGTCCGTAGATGGCTACACCTTC. This chain connects TRBV29-1 to TRBJ1-2; D perhaps matches TRBD1 (6 bases). The V end was cut by 2 bases, the J end by 6 bases, with 19 bases between. The CDR3 runs to 15 residues. CDR1 SQVTM and CDR2 ANQGSEA come from the germline V gene. Looking up the rest from reference TRBV29-1 and TRBJ1-2 gives the full variable domain: SAVISQKPSRDICQRGTSLTIQCQVDSQVTMMFWYRQQPGQSLTLIATANQGSEATYESGFVIDKFPISRPNLTFSTLTVSNMSPEDSSIYLCSVEQGPRSVDGYTFGSGTRLTVV.

The V and J genes are TRBV5-5 and TRBJ1-1; maybe TRBD1 (6 bases). The V and J ends lost 5 bases and 5 bases respectively, with 10 bases between them. The CDR3 sequence is 12 residues long. Germline V gene data show CDR1 as SGHKS and CDR2 as YYEKEE (reference sequence). The CDR3 protein is CASSTGWTEAFF. The CDR3 DNA reads as TGTGCCAGCAGTACAGGGTGGACTGAAGCTTTCTTT. Full variable domain (missing parts from reference TRBV5-5 and TRBJ1-1): DAGVTQSPTHLIKTRGQQVTLRCSPISGHKSVSWYQQVLGQGPQFIFQYYEKEERGRGNFPDRFSARQFPNYSSELNVNALLLGDSALYLCASSTGWTEAFFGQGTRLTVV.

The genes are TRBV28 and TRBJ2-4; 8 bases match TRBD1. This CDR3 contains 21 residues. J lost 0 bases, V lost 2 bases, and 18 bases had no gene match. Germline V gene data show CDR1 as MDHEN and CDR2 as SYDVKM. The CDR3 reads CASSLGLSGQGSSLAKNIQYF. In DNA form, the CDR3 reads TGTGCCAGCAGTTTAGGGCTTTCCGGACAGGGAAGTTCTCTAGCCAAAAACATTCAGTACTTC.

The gene calls are TRBV10-2 and TRBJ1-5; 8 bases line up with TRBD1. With V trimmed by 8 bases and J by 6 bases, 12 bases remained unmatched. The germline CDR1 and CDR2 sequences are WSHSY and SAAADI. The CDR3 length is 15 residues. The DNA for the CDR3 is TGCGCCAGCCGACAAGGACAGGGAGGCGGTCAGCCCCAGCATTTT. It codes for CASRQGQGGGQPQHF.

The rearrangement uses TRBV6-5 and TRBJ1-2; TRBD1 aligns across 9 bases. This CDR3 has 15 amino acids. The junction had 6 bases not matched to a gene; V was cut back by 5 bases and J by 2 bases. Germline lookup yields CDR1 MNHEY and CDR2 SVGAGI. CDR3 in amino acids: CASSHNRGLNYGYTF. The CDR3 nucleotides read TGTGCCAGCAGTCACAACAGGGGGCTGAACTATGGCTACACCTTC.

The chain recombines TRBV29-1 with TRBJ2-3; tentative D call: TRBD2 (6 bases). Deletions cut 5 bases from V and 0 bases from J, with 12 bases between. The CDR3 totals 14 residues. Looked up from germline, CDR1 is SQVTM and CDR2 is ANQGSEA. Here the CDR3 reads CSVSEGRSTDTQYF. CDR3 sequence (DNA): TGCAGCGTTTCGGAGGGCCGAAGCACAGATACGCAGTATTTT.

V gene TRBV11-2 combines with J gene TRBJ2-3, with 9 bases that match TRBD1. The CDR3 contains 16 residues. Germline CDR1 is SGHAT and CDR2 is FQNNGV. Trimming at V came to 4 bases and at J to 4 bases, leaving 9 bases not matched to a gene. The CDR3 is CASSWTGTGISDTQYF. The CDR3 nucleotides are TGTGCCAGCAGCTGGACCGGGACAGGGATATCAGATACGCAGTATTTT.

The rearrangement links TRBV6-4 to TRBJ1-2; maybe TRBD1 (6 bases). Germline V gene lookup returns CDR1 MRHNA and CDR2 SNTAGT. This CDR3 spans 14 amino acids. V was cut by 5 bases and J by 6 bases, with 16 bases left in between. The CDR3 loop reads CASSLNSRGDGYTF. CDR3 nucleotide sequence: TGTGCCAGCAGTTTAAACTCCAGGGGCGATGGCTACACCTTC.

J is TRBJ2-5 and V is TRBV29-1, with 7 nucleotides matching TRBD2. The ends lost 7 bases at V and 4 bases at J; junction bases unmatched: 12. The germline CDR1 and CDR2 sequences are SQVTM and ANQGSEA. The CDR3 runs 14 residues. This CDR3 reads CSAWGPGGGETQYF. The DNA for the CDR3 is TGCAGCGCCTGGGGCCCTGGGGGGGGAGAGACCCAGTACTTC.

This clone has a count of ten or more. V and J are TRBV3-1 (or the pseudogene TRBV3-2) and TRBJ2-2, with unresolved D. Trimming cost V 5 bases and J 2 bases, with 9 bases left between them. This CDR3 is 14 amino acids long. CDR1 and CDR2 from the germline V gene are LGHDT and YNNKEL (reference sequence). CDR3 bases: TGTGCCAGCAGCGGGCACCTAAACACCGGGGAGCTGTTTTTT. This sequence encodes CASSGHLNTGELFF.

The sample holds one count of this clone. The chain couples TRBV5-1 to TRBJ1-6; TRBD1 aligns across 7 bases. CDR3 length: 14 amino acids. The junction had 4 bases not matched to a gene; V was cut back by 4 bases and J by 6 bases. The V gene's germline CDR1 is SGHRS and CDR2 YFSETQ. The CDR3 nucleotides are TGCGCCAGCAGCGCGGGACAGACTAATTCACCCCTCCACTTT. Translating gives CASSAGQTNSPLHF.

The chain has TRBV6-5 and TRBJ1-3, with 7 bases matching TRBD1. Germline V gene lookup returns CDR1 MNHEY and CDR2 SVGAGI. Unmatched junction bases numbered 7, after V lost 6 bases and J lost 2 bases. The CDR3 extends over 15 amino acids. CDR3 in amino acids: CASSIGQDPGNTIYF. The CDR3 DNA is TGTGCCAGCAGCATCGGACAGGACCCTGGAAACACCATATATTTT.

The chain carries TRBV5-1 and TRBJ2-7, with D possibly matching TRBD2 (6 bases). Germline V gene lookup returns CDR1 SGHRS and CDR2 YFSETQ. The CDR3 has 18 amino acids. V was clipped by 3 bases and J by 4 bases, with 26 bases between them. The DNA for the CDR3 is TGCGCCAGCAGCTCAAATCGGGGGTCGGGCCGACGAGATTACGAGCAGTACTTC. This encodes CASSSNRGSGRRDYEQYF.

The chain couples TRBV7-8 to TRBJ1-1; 8 bases align to TRBD1. CDR1 SGHVS and CDR2 FQNEAQ come from the germline V gene. This CDR3 has 14 amino acids. After removal of 7 bases from V and 1 base from J, the junction contained 5 bases not matched to a gene. Here the CDR3 DNA reads TGTGCCAGCATCGTAACAGGGGGGAACACTGAAGCTTTCTTT. Translation gives CASIVTGGNTEAFF.

CDR3 residues: CASKPGFSYNEQFF. CDR3 nucleotides: TGTGCCAGCAAACCGGGATTCTCCTACAATGAGCAGTTCTTC. This chain uses TRBV28 with TRBJ2-1; D might be TRBD2 (5 bases). CDR3 length equals 14 residues. Germline CDR1 MDHEN, CDR2 SYDVKM. Trimming cost V 7 bases and J 0 bases, with 10 bases left between them.

This sequence joins TRBV7-2 and TRBJ1-6, with 8 bases that match TRBD1. J gave up 0 bases and V 3 bases, and 4 bases lay outside the gene matches. CDR1 and CDR2 (germline): SGHTA, FQGNSA. This CDR3 spans 17 amino acids. CDR3 in amino acids: CASSLRQGSSYNSPLHF. The CDR3 DNA follows: TGTGCCAGCAGCTTGAGACAGGGGAGCTCCTATAATTCACCCCTCCACTTT.

There are many counts of this clone. The sample holds other DNA sequences that translate to the same CDR3. The V gene is TRBV18, the J gene TRBJ1-5, with 7 positions matching TRBD1. The V segment lost 3 bases and the J segment 4 bases; nucleotides outside the gene matches: 0. This CDR3 contains 13 residues. The germline V gene has CDR1 KGHSH and CDR2 LQKENI. As DNA, the CDR3 is TGTGCCAGCTCACCGGACAGGAATCAGCCCCAGCATTTT. Protein product: CASSPDRNQPQHF.

V and J are TRBV7-9 and TRBJ1-1; possibly TRBD1 for D (5 bases). This CDR3 is 16 amino acids long. Trimming cost V 0 bases and J 4 bases, with 15 bases left between them. The germline gives CDR1 SEHNR, CDR2 FQNEAQ (reference sequence). The CDR3 sequence: CASSLALGLGRTEAFF. The CDR3, as DNA: TGTGCCAGCAGCTTAGCGTTGGGGTTGGGGCGCACTGAAGCTTTCTTT.

The J gene is TRBJ2-7, the V gene TRBV7-9; TRBD1 might be the D (6 bases). The CDR3 runs 13 residues. Germline V gene lookup returns CDR1 SEHNR and CDR2 FQNEAQ (reference sequence). Trimming removed 5 bases at V and 7 bases at J, with 15 bases between. CDR3 bases: TGTGCCAGCAGCCCATCAGGGGAGTGGGAGCAGTACTTC. Amino acid sequence: CASSPSGEWEQYF.

This chain links TRBV7-9 with TRBJ2-5; TRBD1 matches at 8 bases. The CDR3 sequence is 12 residues long. Germline loops: CDR1 SEHNR, CDR2 FQNEAQ (reference sequence). V was pared by 6 bases and J by 14 bases, with 11 bases of the junction left unmatched. This chain's CDR3 is CASSSGQGSIYF. The CDR3 bases are TGTGCCAGCAGTTCCGGACAGGGATCTATATACTTC. Full variable domain (remainder filled in from reference TRBV7-9 and TRBJ2-5): DTGVSQNPRHKITKRGQNVTFRCDPISEHNRLYWYRQTLGQGPEFLTYFQNEAQLEKSRLLSDRFSAERPKGSFSTLEIQRTEQGDSAMYLCASSSGQGSIYFGPGTRLLVL.

The rearrangement links TRBV7-9 to TRBJ2-3; 13 bases are a match to TRBD2. Germline V gives CDR1 SEHNR, CDR2 FQNEAQ (reference sequence). The CDR3 is made up of 17 amino acids. The V gene end was trimmed by 4 bases and the J gene end by 2 bases; junction bases not matched to a gene: 6. This CDR3 is CASSSSTSGRTTDTQYF. CDR3 coding DNA: TGTGCCAGCAGCTCCTCGACTAGCGGGAGGACCACAGATACGCAGTATTTT.

J is TRBJ2-1 and V is TRBV11-1; 7 bases agree with TRBD2. This CDR3 has 15 amino acids. The V gene end was trimmed by 0 bases and the J gene end by 7 bases; junction bases not matched to a gene: 6. Germline values: CDR1 SGHAT, CDR2 FQDESV (reference sequence). CDR3 residues: CASSLAGGPSNEQFF. The CDR3 DNA is TGTGCCAGCAGCTTAGCGGGAGGGCCCTCAAATGAGCAGTTCTTC.

The chain has TRBV11-2 and TRBJ1-6; D perhaps matches TRBD1 (6 bases). With 4 bases removed from V and 13 bases from J, the gap between germline ends came to 23 bases. Germline V CDR1 and CDR2: SGHAT, FQNNGV. The CDR3 is made up of 16 amino acids. CDR3: CASSWSGGAASGPLHF. For the CDR3, the DNA is TGTGCCAGCAGCTGGTCCGGGGGGGCAGCCTCTGGGCCCCTCCACTTT.

Of note for this clone: The sample contains more than one DNA sequence encoding this CDR3. The gene calls are TRBV28 and TRBJ1-1, with D possibly TRBD1 on 5 matching bases. This CDR3 is 13 amino acids long. With 4 bases removed from V and 1 base from J, the gap between germline ends came to 7 bases. Germline lookup yields CDR1 MDHEN and CDR2 SYDVKM. CDR3 in DNA: TGTGCCAGCAGTTGGGGGGGGAACACTGAAGCTTTCTTT. Its translation is CASSWGGNTEAFF. Full variable domain (rest looked up from reference TRBV28 and TRBJ1-1): DVKVTQSSRYLVKRTGEKVFLECVQDMDHENMFWYRQDPGLGLRLIYFSYDVKMKEKGDIPEGYSVSREKKERFSLILESASTNQTSMYLCASSWGGNTEAFFGQGTRLTVV.